A single T cell receptor beta chain is shown here with its context. The target antigen is unknown. cDNA came from approximately 0.5 to 1 ug RNA primed by random hexamers. Amplification of TCR beta CDR3 across 54 Vbeta and 13 Jbeta was performed with immunoSEQ multiplex PCR. TCRdb reanalysed the immunoSEQ multiplex PCR reads using MiXCR and keeps one entry per CDR3 protein. The table has about 200,000 distinct CDR3 sequences, around nine tenths seen once; the top ten hold around 0.1%. The CDR3 covers 14 residues. V lost 8 bases and J lost 3, with 13 bases in between. The germline gives CDR1 SNHLY, CDR2 FYNNEI. This record belongs to a study of CD8 T cells in Susac syndrome. The overall study: Susac syndrome patients were untreated, on corticosteroids with some adding intravenous immunoglobulin, or on intravenous immunoglobulin only. The study, taken as a whole, reports: The study admitted that it had a relatively small number of individuals in its TCR sequencing and HLA analysis. Within Susac syndrome CD4+ T cell repertoires, clonal expansion was not evident.

Sequenced: CD4+ T cells from PBMCs. The sequence was obtained from a human donor with Susac syndrome. V gene TRBV2 combines with J gene TRBJ1-4; D unclear. The CDR3, as DNA: TGTGCCAGCCGAGGCGGGAGGGCTAATGAAAAACTGTTTTTT. It yields the protein CASRGGRANEKLFF. Full variable domain (remainder filled in from reference TRBV2 and TRBJ1-4): EPEVTQTPSHQVTQMGQEVILRCVPISNHLYFYWYRQILGQKVEFLVSFYNNEISEKSEIFDDQFSVERPDGSNFTLKIRSTKLEDSAMYFCASRGGRANEKLFFGSGTQLSVL.